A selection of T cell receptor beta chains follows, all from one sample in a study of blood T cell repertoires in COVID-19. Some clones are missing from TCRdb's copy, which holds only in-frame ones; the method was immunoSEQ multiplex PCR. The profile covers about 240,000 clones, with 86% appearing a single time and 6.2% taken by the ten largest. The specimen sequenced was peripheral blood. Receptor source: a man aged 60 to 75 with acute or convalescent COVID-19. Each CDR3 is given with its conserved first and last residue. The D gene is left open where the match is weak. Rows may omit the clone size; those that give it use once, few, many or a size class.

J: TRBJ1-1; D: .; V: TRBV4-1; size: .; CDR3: CASSQNALDLGANTEAFF; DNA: TGCGCCAGCAGCCAAAATGCCCTCGATTTGGGGGCGAACACTGAAGCTTTCTTT
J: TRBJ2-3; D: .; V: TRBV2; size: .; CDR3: CASSEVGLITDTQYF; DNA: TGTGCCAGCAGTGAGGTGGGACTGATCACAGATACGCAGTATTTT
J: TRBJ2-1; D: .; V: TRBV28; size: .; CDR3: CASSSPRDLPYNEQFF; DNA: TGTGCCAGCAGTTCCCCTCGGGATTTACCGTACAATGAGCAGTTCTTC
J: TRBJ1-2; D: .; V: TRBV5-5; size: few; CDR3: CASSSSQQDGYTF; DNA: TGTGCCAGCAGCTCATCACAACAAGATGGCTACACCTTC
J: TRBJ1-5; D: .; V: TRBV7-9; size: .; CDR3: CASSNAGGNQPQHF; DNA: TGTGCCAGCAGCAACGCGGGGGGCAATCAGCCCCAGCATTTT
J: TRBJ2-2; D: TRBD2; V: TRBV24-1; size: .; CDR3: CATSDPTSGRYTGELFF; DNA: TGTGCCACCAGTGACCCGACTAGCGGGAGGTATACCGGGGAGCTGTTTTTT
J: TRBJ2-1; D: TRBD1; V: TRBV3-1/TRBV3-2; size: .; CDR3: CASSQTDRGNEQFF; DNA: TGTGCCAGCAGCCAGACGGACAGGGGCAATGAGCAGTTCTTC
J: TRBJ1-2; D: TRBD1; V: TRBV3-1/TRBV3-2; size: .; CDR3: CASSQERQGDYGYTF; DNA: TGTGCCAGCAGCCAAGAAAGGCAGGGGGACTATGGCTACACCTTC
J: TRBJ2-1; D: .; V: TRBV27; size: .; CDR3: CASSLQGNEQFF; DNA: TGTGCCAGCAGTTTACAGGGTAATGAGCAGTTCTTC
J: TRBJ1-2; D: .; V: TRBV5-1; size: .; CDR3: CASSLKGESGYTF; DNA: TGCGCCAGCAGCTTGAAGGGGGAAAGTGGCTACACCTTC
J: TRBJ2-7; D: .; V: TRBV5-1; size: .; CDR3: CASSLAGLLEQYF; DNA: TGCGCCAGCAGCTTGGCCGGGTTACTGGAGCAGTACTTC
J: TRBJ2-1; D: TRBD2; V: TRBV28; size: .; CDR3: CASSTPSGRRDNEQFF; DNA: TGTGCCAGCAGTACCCCTAGCGGGAGACGCGACAATGAGCAGTTCTTC
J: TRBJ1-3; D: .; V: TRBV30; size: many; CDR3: CAWSLRPGNTIYF; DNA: TGTGCCTGGAGTCTGAGGCCTGGAAACACCATATATTTT
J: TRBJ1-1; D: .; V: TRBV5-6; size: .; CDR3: CASSLVPGSEAFF; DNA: TGTGCCAGCAGCTTGGTACCAGGTTCTGAAGCTTTCTTT
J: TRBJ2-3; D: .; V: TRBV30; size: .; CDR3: CAWSVRTPEDTQYF; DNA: TGTGCCTGGAGTGTTAGGACTCCCGAAGATACGCAGTATTTT
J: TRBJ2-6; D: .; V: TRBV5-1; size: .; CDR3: CASSFAGDVGANVLTF; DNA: TGCGCCAGCAGCTTTGCAGGGGATGTTGGGGCCAACGTCCTGACTTTC
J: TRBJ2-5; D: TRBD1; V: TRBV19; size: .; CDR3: CASSLTGVETQYF; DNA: TGTGCCAGTAGCTTAACAGGGGTAGAGACCCAGTACTTC
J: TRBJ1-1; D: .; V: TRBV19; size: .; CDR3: CASTGTMNTEAFF; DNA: TGTGCCAGCACCGGGACAATGAACACTGAAGCTTTCTTT
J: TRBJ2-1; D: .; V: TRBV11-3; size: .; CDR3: CASSFRGEISRQFF; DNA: TGTGCCAGCAGCTTTAGGGGTGAAATCAGTCGGCAGTTCTTC
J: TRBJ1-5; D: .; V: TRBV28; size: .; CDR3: CASSASGNNQPQHF; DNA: TGTGCCAGCAGTGCTTCAGGGAACAATCAGCCCCAGCATTTT
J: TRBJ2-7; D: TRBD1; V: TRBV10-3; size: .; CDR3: CAISAQGLDEQYF; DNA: TGTGCCATCAGTGCACAGGGGCTGGACGAGCAGTACTTC
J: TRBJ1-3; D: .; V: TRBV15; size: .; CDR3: CATSRDTGPGNTIYF; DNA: TGTGCCACCAGCAGAGATACAGGGCCTGGAAACACCATATATTTT
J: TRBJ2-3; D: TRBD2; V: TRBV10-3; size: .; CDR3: CAIDPSGSSDTQYF; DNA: TGTGCCATCGATCCTAGCGGGAGTTCAGATACGCAGTATTTT
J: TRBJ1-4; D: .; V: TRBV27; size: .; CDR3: CASSPQGEKLFF; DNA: TGTGCCAGCAGTCCGCAGGGGGAAAAACTGTTTTTT
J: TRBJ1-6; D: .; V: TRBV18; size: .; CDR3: CASSPPRRNSPLHF; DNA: TGTGCCAGCTCACCACCGAGGAGGAACTCACCCCTCCACTTT
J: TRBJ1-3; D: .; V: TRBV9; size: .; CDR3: CASSVHQGSGNTIYF; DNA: TGTGCCAGCAGCGTACATCAGGGAAGCGGAAACACCATATATTTT
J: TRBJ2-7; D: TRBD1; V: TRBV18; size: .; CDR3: CASSPLNDRGEQYF; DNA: TGTGCCAGCTCACCCCTGAACGACAGGGGCGAGCAGTACTTC
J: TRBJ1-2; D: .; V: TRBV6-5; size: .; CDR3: CASSYSAVGNYGYTF; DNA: TGTGCCAGCAGTTACTCGGCGGTAGGAAACTATGGCTACACCTTC
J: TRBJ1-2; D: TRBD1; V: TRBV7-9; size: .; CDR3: CASSPGRGRGYTF; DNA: TGTGCCAGCAGCCCCGGAAGGGGGCGCGGCTACACCTTC
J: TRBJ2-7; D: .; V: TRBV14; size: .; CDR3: CASSNQGGYEQYF; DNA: TGTGCCAGCAGCAACCAGGGTGGGTACGAGCAGTACTTC
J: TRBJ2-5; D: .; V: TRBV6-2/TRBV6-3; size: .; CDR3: CASSYRGTQETQYF; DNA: TGTGCCAGCAGTTACAGGGGCACCCAAGAGACCCAGTACTTC
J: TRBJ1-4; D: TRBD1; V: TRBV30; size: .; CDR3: CAWGSVGTGFNEKLFF; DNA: TGTGCCTGGGGCTCGGTCGGGACAGGCTTTAATGAAAAACTGTTTTTT
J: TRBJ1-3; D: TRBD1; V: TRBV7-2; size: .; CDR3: CASSLVGTGASSSGNTIYF; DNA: TGTGCCAGCAGCTTAGTTGGGACAGGGGCTTCTTCCTCTGGAAACACCATATATTTT
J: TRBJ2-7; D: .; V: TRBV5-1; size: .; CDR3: CASRDRSSYEQYF; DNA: TGCGCCAGCAGGGATAGGAGCTCCTACGAGCAGTACTTC
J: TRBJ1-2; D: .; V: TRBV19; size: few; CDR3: CASTEANYGYTF; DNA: TGTGCCAGTACTGAGGCTAACTATGGCTACACCTTC
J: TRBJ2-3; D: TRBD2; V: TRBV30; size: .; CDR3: CAWSPNARGREYF; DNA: TGTGCCTGGAGTCCAAACGCGCGGGGGAGGGAGTATTTT
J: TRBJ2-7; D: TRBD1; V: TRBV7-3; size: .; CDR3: CASSLTGQGAYEQYF; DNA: TGTGCCAGCAGCTTAACCGGACAGGGGGCCTACGAGCAGTACTTC
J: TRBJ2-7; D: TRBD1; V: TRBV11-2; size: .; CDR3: CASSLAGTVAYEQYF; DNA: TGTGCCAGCAGCTTAGCCGGGACAGTCGCCTACGAGCAGTACTTC
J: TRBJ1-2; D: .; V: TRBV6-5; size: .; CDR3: CASSYDSGAYGYTF; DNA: TGTGCCAGCAGCTACGACAGTGGAGCCTATGGCTACACCTTC
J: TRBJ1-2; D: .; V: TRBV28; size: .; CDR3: CASSLRQYGYTF; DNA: TGTGCCAGCAGTTTAAGACAGTATGGCTACACCTTC
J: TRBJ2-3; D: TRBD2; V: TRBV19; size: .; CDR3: CASSIEALAGSWSTDTQYF; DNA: TGTGCCAGTAGTATAGAGGCGCTAGCGGGAAGCTGGAGCACAGATACGCAGTATTTT
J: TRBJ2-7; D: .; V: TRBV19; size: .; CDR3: CASSPFGSLVSYEQYF; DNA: TGTGCCAGTAGTCCTTTCGGGAGTCTGGTCTCCTACGAGCAGTACTTC
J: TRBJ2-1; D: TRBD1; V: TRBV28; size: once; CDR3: CASSSFNLGTGRMDEQFF; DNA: TGTGCCAGCAGTTCCTTTAACCTAGGGACAGGAAGGATGGATGAGCAGTTCTTC
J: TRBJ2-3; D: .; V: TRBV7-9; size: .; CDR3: CASSFLAIASTDTQYF; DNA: TGTGCCAGCAGCTTTCTAGCGATTGCTAGCACAGATACGCAGTATTTT
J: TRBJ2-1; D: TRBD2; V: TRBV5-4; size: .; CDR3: CASSTGRESHNEQFF; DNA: TGTGCCAGCAGCACGGGGCGGGAGTCCCACAATGAGCAGTTCTTC
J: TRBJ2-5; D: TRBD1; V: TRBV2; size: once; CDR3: CASSVATGGQETQYF; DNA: TGTGCCAGCAGTGTTGCTACAGGGGGACAAGAGACCCAGTACTTC
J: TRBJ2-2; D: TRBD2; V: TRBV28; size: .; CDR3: CASSLIMPGLAGTGELFF; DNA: TGTGCCAGCAGTTTGATAATGCCGGGACTAGCGGGTACCGGGGAGCTGTTTTTT
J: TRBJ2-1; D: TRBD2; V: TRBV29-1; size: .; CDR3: CSVAGLAEHEGSYNEQFF; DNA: TGCAGCGTTGCTGGACTAGCGGAACATGAAGGCTCCTACAATGAGCAGTTCTTC
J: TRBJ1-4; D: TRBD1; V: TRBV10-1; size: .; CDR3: CASSECRDRSTNEKLFF; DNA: TGCGCCAGCAGTGAGTGTAGGGACAGATCAACTAATGAAAAACTGTTTTTT
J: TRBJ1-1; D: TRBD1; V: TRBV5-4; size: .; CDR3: CASSRGQDAFF; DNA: TGTGCCAGCAGCCGGGGACAGGATGCTTTCTTT
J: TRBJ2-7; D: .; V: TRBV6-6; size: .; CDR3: CASSYKAGFTYEQYF; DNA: TGTGCCAGCAGTTACAAGGCGGGATTTACCTACGAGCAGTACTTC
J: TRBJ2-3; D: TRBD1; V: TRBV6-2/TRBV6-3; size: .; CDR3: CASSYPVRDRGLNLADTQYF; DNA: TGTGCCAGCAGTTACCCCGTTCGGGACAGGGGGCTTAATCTAGCAGATACGCAGTATTTT
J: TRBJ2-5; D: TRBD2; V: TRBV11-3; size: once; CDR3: CASSSPQASGGQETQYF; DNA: TGTGCCAGCAGCTCCCCCCAGGCTAGCGGAGGCCAAGAGACCCAGTACTTC
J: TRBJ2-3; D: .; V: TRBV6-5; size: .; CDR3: CASSSTTPGDTQYF; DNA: TGTGCCAGCAGTTCGACGACTCCGGGGGATACGCAGTATTTT
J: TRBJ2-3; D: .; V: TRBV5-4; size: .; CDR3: CASSFDRRTDTQYF; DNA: TGTGCCAGCAGCTTCGACAGACGCACAGATACGCAGTATTTT
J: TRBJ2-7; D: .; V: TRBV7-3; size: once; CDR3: CARYDGNTESYEQYF; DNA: TGTGCCAGATATGACGGGAACACAGAATCCTACGAGCAGTACTTC